This T cell receptor (beta chain) was found in a study of PD-L1 blockade in urothelial cancer listed by TCRdb under 2017. Study-wide context: Every patient began therapy in 2014 and was given atezolizumab 1,200 mg intravenously every 3 weeks. In the same patients who had TCR sequencing, pretreatment tumors also underwent whole exome sequencing and RNA sequencing. Somatic, immune and clinical correlates of response to PD-L1 blockade with atezolizumab in urothelial cancer were the focus of an exploratory multi-omic analysis. Blood samples gave a median of about 130,000 T cells and some 83,000 unique TCRs, with a median clonality of roughly 0.081. Pretreatment blood TCR-seq was available for 30 or so patients, at least one posttreatment blood collection was obtained for approximately 24 patients, and tumor TCR-seq was available for approximately 24 patients. Progression-free survival longer than 6 months counted as durable clinical benefit, and TCR features were additionally tested against both progression-free and overall survival. Some ten patients reached durable clinical benefit, while 20 or so patients did not. Blood samples were analyzed 3 weeks after the start of treatment (second dose) and 6 weeks after the start of treatment. About nine tenths of the roughly 29 patients were identified as males with urothelial cancer of bladder origin, and a prior smoking history was reported by 18 of 29 patients. An ECOG performance status of 0 or 1 was recorded for the patients, and 0 to 3 prior chemotherapy regimens had been received by the patients. Pretreatment tumor samples, along with matched peripheral blood collected serially before and after atezolizumab treatment, underwent TCR sequencing. What the research found in general, with its limitations: A pretreatment peripheral blood TCR clonality below the median was linked to improved progression-free and overall survival. At 3 weeks after the start of treatment, tumor-associated TCR clones in peripheral blood had expanded more in patients with durable benefit (n of about 20, p = 0.022). Small sample size (n ≈ 27) and many exploratory analyses mean the results are intended to be hypothesis-generating.

On this clone: Its specific antigen is unknown. No much larger clonotype is one base removed from it; base qualities were not supplied.

Synthetic TCR analog templates were spiked into each PCR so that absolute template abundance could be estimated from read counts. The immunoSEQ assay was used to amplify TCRbeta CDR3 regions from genomic DNA with bias-controlled V and J gene primers. Sequencing of rearranged TCRbeta segments was done at approximately 20X coverage. As for how the authors treated the data: Clustering was used to correct sequencing errors, and CDR3s were annotated against IMGT so that V, D and J genes could be assigned. Downstream analyses used only productive TCRbeta rearrangements, leaving out any out-of-frame or stop-codon sequences. Clonality was computed as one minus Shannon entropy normalized by the log of the number of unique productive sequences. Fisher's exact test with Benjamini-Hochberg correction, at a threshold of adjusted p below 0.01, was used to find clones that differed between time points or between blood and tumor. TCRdb took over this immuneACCESS table, retaining in-frame rearrangements with V and J assigned. Such tables are incomplete; in checked studies, under half of the missing clones stem from an unresolved V gene, and the remainder is unexplained. From that table come the V and J calls and clone size; the DNA was used to work out D and trimming. The sample records roughly 30,000 clones, over 75% of which are singletons. 15% to 19% of the sample is held by the ten biggest clonotypes.

In light of the paper, this sample's time point label describes: pretreatment peripheral blood. A cohort of 25 to 35 patients with locally advanced or metastatic urothelial carcinoma, treated at Memorial Sloan Kettering on a trial protocol, was included. Peripheral blood mononuclear cells were collected from each patient pretreatment and during treatment, giving between 1 and 8 total time points per patient. The Qiagen DNeasy Blood extraction kit was used to purify genomic DNA from total PBMCs and from tumor samples. PBMCs were collected pretreatment and during treatment, and were isolated and stored as previously described. Per the germline V gene, KGHSH is the CDR1 and LQKENI is the CDR2. The CDR3 contains 16 residues, cysteine and phenylalanine counted. Of the read, only the CDR3 DNA is kept; its 48 bases are in frame from base 1. Unmatched junction bases come to 9, with V trimmed by 3 bases and J by 4 bases.

The chain was built from TRBV18 and TRBJ2-1; a stretch of 7 junction bases matches TRBD2. This TCR was recovered from a man between 60 and 70 years old with urothelial cancer. The sample was PBMCs, taken around atezolizumab (anti-PD-L1) treatment. The DNA is as follows: TGTGCCAGCTCACCGCAACCTAGCGGAGGATACAATGAGCAGTTCTTC. This gives the protein CASSPQPSGGYNEQFF.